The 3 T cell receptor beta chains below all came from one sample that was sequenced in a study of tumor-infiltrating lymphocytes in localized non-small cell lung cancer (dated by TCRdb to 2020 to 2022). Library preparation was by the immunoSEQ multiplex PCR assay. Drawn from immuneACCESS, this table holds only the in-frame rearrangements with V and J called that TCRdb kept. Clones are partly lost; checked studies trace under half to an unresolved V gene and leave the rest unexplained. In all, the sample holds 10,000 to 15,000 clones, and more than 70% of those were seen once. The biggest ten clones account for over 10% of the sample. The sequencing input was lung tumor tissue. Receptor source: a human donor with non-small cell lung cancer.

CDR3 loop: CAYRGTEGGNTIYF. Written as DNA, the CDR3 is TGTGCCTACCGGGGGACAGAGGGGGGAAACACCATATATTTT. This rearrangement joins TRBV7-9 to TRBJ1-3; 7 positions match TRBD1. Trimming cost V 11 bases and J 4 bases; bases outside gene matches: 11. The germline V gene encodes CDR1 SEHNR and CDR2 FQNEAQ (reference sequence). The CDR3 runs 14 residues. The variable domain in full, with the rest retrieved from reference TRBV7-9 and TRBJ1-3, is DTGVSQNPRHKITKRGQNVTFRCDPISEHNRLYWYRQTLGQGPEFLTYFQNEAQLEKSRLLSDRFSAERPKGSFSTLEIQRTEQGDSAMYLCAYRGTEGGNTIYFGEGSWLTVV.

The CDR3: CASRPALLDYGYTF. CDR3 coding DNA: TGTGCCAGCAGACCGGCCCTATTGGACTATGGCTACACCTTC. The genes are TRBV27 and TRBJ1-2, with D uncertain. Trimming removed 6 bases from V and 3 bases from J, with 14 bases in between. The CDR3 consists of 14 residues. CDR1 MNHEY and CDR2 SMNVEV come from the germline V gene (reference sequence).

Of note for this clone: One end of the junction is discordant with germline, which a read error may explain. The chain joins TRBV28 to TRBJ2-7; 9 bases are a match to TRBD1. CDR1 is MDHEN, CDR2 SYDVKM, per germline. This CDR3 comprises 11 residues. In DNA form, the CDR3 reads TGTGCCAGCAGCCGCACAGGGGGCCTGGACTTC. Residues: CASSRTGGLDF.